This TCR beta chain was profiled in a study of response to subunit inactivated influenza vaccine. TCRdb redid the calling of the RT-PCR reads with MiXCR, one entry per CDR3 protein. This sample yields 400,000 to 650,000 distinct CDR3 sequences, of which around 7.9% are seen a single time; around 12% belongs to the top ten. This clonotype occurred a few times. CDR1 and CDR2 (germline): SQVTM, ANQGSEA. This CDR3 contains 15 residues. The specimen was PBMCs from blood, collected around 25 months after vaccination. The chain is built from TRBV29-1 and TRBJ2-3, with TRBD2 matching 8 bases. The source is a man aged 50 to 75 who received an inactivated influenza vaccine. The CDR3, as DNA: TGCAGTGCACAGATTAGCGGGGCTAGCACAGATACGCAGTATTTT. This gives the protein CSAQISGASTDTQYF.